The rows below give T cell receptor beta chains drawn from one sample of a study of relationships among human T cell subsets. One entry per CDR3 protein results from TCRdb running MiXCR on the multiplex PCR reads. The table shows about 12,000 distinct CDR3 sequences, with roughly two thirds occurring only once. Sequencing was performed on CD4+ Th1 cells sorted from blood. These receptors originate from a man aged 35 to 55 in good health. CDR3s include the opening cysteine and the closing phenylalanine or tryptophan. Each record gives: clone size, D gene, V gene, J gene, CDR3 protein, CDR3 DNA. The D gene is left open where the match is weak. Not all rows give a size; the values are once, few, many and, for expanded clones, a class.

>.|.|TRBV11-3|TRBJ2-3
CASSLDGLTDTQYF
TGTGCCAGCAGCTTAGACGGACTCACAGATACGCAGTATTTT
>.|.|TRBV29-1|TRBJ2-5
CSVEGRGETQYF
TGCAGCGTTGAAGGGCGGGGTGAGACCCAGTACTTC
>.|.|TRBV27|TRBJ2-1
CASTLRGGAVHQFF
TGTGCCAGCACCTTAAGGGGGGGGGCGGTTCATCAGTTCTTC
>few|.|TRBV28|TRBJ2-3
CASSLPDAERTDTQYF
TGTGCCAGCAGTCTCCCTGATGCAGAGCGCACAGATACGCAGTATTTT
>.|.|TRBV11-2|TRBJ2-3
CASSLLTQGSDTQYF
TGTGCCAGCAGCTTACTCACTCAGGGTTCAGATACGCAGTATTTT
>.|TRBD2|TRBV12-3/TRBV12-4|TRBJ2-1
CASSFSGSSNEQFF
TGTGCCAGCAGTTTTAGCGGGAGTAGCAATGAGCAGTTCTTC
>.|TRBD1|TRBV27|TRBJ2-7
CASSPTGTGGHEQYF
TGTGCCAGCAGTCCCACCGGGACAGGGGGGCACGAGCAGTACTTC
>.|.|TRBV28|TRBJ2-7
CASLSGSSYEQYF
TGTGCCAGCTTGTCAGGGAGCTCCTACGAGCAGTACTTC
>.|.|TRBV11-2|TRBJ2-7
CASSRDRFYEQYF
TGTGCCAGCAGCCGCGACAGGTTCTACGAGCAGTACTTC
>.|.|TRBV5-1|TRBJ2-5
CASSFPQAGQETQYF
TGCGCCAGCAGCTTTCCACAAGCCGGACAAGAGACCCAGTACTTC
>.|.|TRBV30|TRBJ1-2
CAWTFAGSGGYTF
TGTGCCTGGACATTCGCGGGCTCTGGAGGCTACACCTTC
>.|.|TRBV28|TRBJ1-1
CASSPAGLNTEAFF
TGTGCCAGCAGTCCGGCAGGCTTGAACACTGAAGCTTTCTTT